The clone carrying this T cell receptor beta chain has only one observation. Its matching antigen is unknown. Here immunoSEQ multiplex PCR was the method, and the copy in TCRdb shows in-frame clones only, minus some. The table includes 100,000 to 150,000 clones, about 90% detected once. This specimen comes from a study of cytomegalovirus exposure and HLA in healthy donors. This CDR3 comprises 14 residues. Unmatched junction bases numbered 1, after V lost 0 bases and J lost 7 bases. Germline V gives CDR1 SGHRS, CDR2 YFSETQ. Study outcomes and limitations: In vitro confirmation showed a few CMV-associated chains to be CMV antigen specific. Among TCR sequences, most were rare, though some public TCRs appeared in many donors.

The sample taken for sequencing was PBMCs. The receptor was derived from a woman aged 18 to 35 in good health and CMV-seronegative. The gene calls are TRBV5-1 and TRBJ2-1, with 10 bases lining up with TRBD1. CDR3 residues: CASSLGQGANEQFF. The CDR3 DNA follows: TGCGCCAGCAGCTTGGGACAGGGGGCAAATGAGCAGTTCTTC.